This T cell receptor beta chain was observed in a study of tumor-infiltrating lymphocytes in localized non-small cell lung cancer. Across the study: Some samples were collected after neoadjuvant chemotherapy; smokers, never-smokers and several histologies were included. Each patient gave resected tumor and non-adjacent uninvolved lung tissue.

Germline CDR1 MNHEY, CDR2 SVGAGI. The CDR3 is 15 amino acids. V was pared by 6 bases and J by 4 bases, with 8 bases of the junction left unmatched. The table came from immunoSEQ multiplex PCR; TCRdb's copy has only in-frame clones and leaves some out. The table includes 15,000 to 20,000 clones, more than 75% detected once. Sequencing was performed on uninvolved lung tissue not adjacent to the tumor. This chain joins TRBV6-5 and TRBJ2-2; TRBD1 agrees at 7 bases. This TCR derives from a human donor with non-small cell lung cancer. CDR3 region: CASSPRQGFTGELFF. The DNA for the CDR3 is TGTGCCAGCAGCCCCCGACAGGGTTTCACCGGGGAGCTGTTTTTT.